This is a list of T cell receptor beta chains from one sample in a study of beta chain features in type 1 diabetes. Only in-frame clones appear in the TCRdb table, and some are missing; sequencing was by immunoSEQ multiplex PCR. This sample has about 900,000 clones, with roughly 15% found just once. The sequencing sample was made of naive CD4+ T cells from blood. The receptors were gathered from a woman between 18 and 29 years old in good health. Each CDR3 is given with its conserved first and last residue. Clone size is shown for a subset of rows, as once, few, many or a class of expanded clone.

V gene,J gene,clone size,CDR3 protein
TRBV28,TRBJ1-2,NA,CASSPAEGYYGYTF
TRBV9,TRBJ2-5,NA,CASSVTLGQQETQYF
TRBV9,TRBJ2-3,few,CASSVAGGADTQYF
TRBV7-3,TRBJ1-2,NA,CASSLAGTGWNYGYTF
TRBV5-6,TRBJ2-1,NA,CASSLTSGSRTYNEQFF
TRBV4-3,TRBJ2-1,few,CASSGRSTYNEQFF
TRBV15,TRBJ1-2,few,CATSRTKTGNYGYTF
TRBV28,TRBJ2-5,few,CASSPPGTSGAETQYF
TRBV28,TRBJ2-7,NA,CASTRMDRDSYEQYF
TRBV9,TRBJ2-2,NA,CASSPGLATGELFF
TRBV9,TRBJ2-3,few,CASSVDTGATDTQYF
TRBV15,TRBJ2-6,few,CATSRVAGVISSGANVLTF
TRBV7-9,TRBJ2-1,few,CASSFQSGSSYNEQFF
TRBV29-1,TRBJ2-7,NA,CSVGISGHHFGSYEQYF
TRBV9,TRBJ2-1,NA,CASSPHVASGSFGNEQFF